This section outlines one TCR beta chain sequence together with its context. CDR3 and TCR beta VDJ profiling relied on a genomic DNA template. TCRdb re-called the reads with MiXCR, one entry per CDR3 protein. The sample yields about 150,000 distinct CDR3 sequences, around two fifths seen once. The germline gives CDR1 ENHRY, CDR2 SYGVKD. With 0 bases removed from V and 9 bases from J, the gap between germline ends came to 12 bases. This CDR3 region has 14 residues. These data are taken from a study of CD8+CD57+ T cells in acquired aplastic anemia. Sequencing input: sorted CD4+, CD8+, or CD8+CD57+ T cells (not recorded which) from PBMCs. This chain links TRBV10-3 with TRBJ1-5; D may be TRBD1 (5 bases). This sequence was found in a human donor in good health, serving as a control. The CDR3 region is CAISESTGARPQHF. Here the CDR3 DNA reads TGTGCCATCAGTGAGTCTACAGGCGCCCGGCCCCAGCATTTT.